One and the same sample provided the 23 T cell receptor beta chains below, sequenced in a study of PD-1 blockade in classical Hodgkin lymphoma. Some clones are missing from TCRdb's copy, which holds only in-frame ones; the method was immunoSEQ multiplex PCR. The table lists under 75,000 clones, 70% to 90% of them singletons. With no exception, relapse followed autologous stem cell transplantation in all patients, and brentuximab vedotin exposure varied. The material was peripheral blood mononuclear cells (PBMCs), obtained before the second cycle of nivolumab. These receptors were collected from a human donor with classical Hodgkin lymphoma.

This clone showed up just once. The V call is TRBV5-1, the J call TRBJ2-3; 9 nucleotides align to TRBD2. This CDR3 has 16 amino acids. V lost 4 bases, J lost 1 base, and 7 bases stayed unmatched. Germline lookup yields CDR1 SGHRS and CDR2 YFSETQ. The CDR3 protein is CASSPGASGGTDTQYF. The CDR3 DNA reads as TGCGCCAGCAGCCCCGGGGCTAGCGGGGGCACAGATACGCAGTATTTT.

This clone was picked up one time. The chain uses TRBV28 and TRBJ1-5, with 8 bases fitting TRBD1. Germline V CDR1 and CDR2: MDHEN, SYDVKM. J lost 6 bases, V lost 8 bases, and 6 bases had no gene match. The CDR3 loop spans 13 amino acids. CDR3: CASRTGRGQPQHF. As DNA, the CDR3 is TGTGCCAGCCGGACAGGGAGGGGTCAGCCCCAGCATTTT.

This chain's CDR3 is CASSPSRESRTDTQYF. CDR3 DNA sequence: TGTGCCAGCAGCCCTAGCAGGGAGTCGAGGACAGATACGCAGTATTTT. V and J are TRBV7-9 and TRBJ2-3; either TRBD1 or TRBD2 may fit D (5 bases each). Trimming took off 5 bases at V and 3 bases at J, with 18 bases between the two ends. The CDR3 runs 16 residues. From germline, CDR1 is SEHNR and CDR2 FQNEAQ (reference sequence).

This rearrangement joins TRBV5-1 to TRBJ1-2; D may be TRBD1 (6 bases). Germline V CDR1 and CDR2: SGHRS, YFSETQ. V was clipped by 3 bases and J by 6 bases, with 15 bases between them. This CDR3 region has 14 residues. Written as DNA, the CDR3 is TGCGCCAGCAGCTCCCAGAGGGGGGGGGATGGCTACACCTTC. This codes for CASSSQRGGDGYTF.

This chain connects TRBV5-1 to TRBJ2-5; TRBD2 matches at 7 bases. The V gene's germline CDR1 is SGHRS and CDR2 YFSETQ. The CDR3 is 14 residues long. Losses at the gene ends were 1 base for V and 3 bases for J; bases not matched to a gene: 3. CDR3 residues: CASSLQGGEETQYF. The CDR3 nucleotides are TGCGCCAGCAGCTTGCAGGGAGGGGAAGAGACCCAGTACTTC.

CDR3 DNA sequence: TGTGCCAGCAGCCCGGCTGGCTATGGCTACACCTTC. Its translation: CASSPAGYGYTF. The chain recombines TRBV7-9 with TRBJ1-2; no clear D. The length of the CDR3 is 12 residues. V lost 5 bases and J 4 bases, leaving 8 bases between the germline ends. In germline, CDR1 is SEHNR, CDR2 FQNEAQ (reference sequence). The full variable domain, in which reference TRBV7-9 and TRBJ1-2 provide the parts outside the CDR3, is DTGVSQNPRHKITKRGQNVTFRCDPISEHNRLYWYRQTLGQGPEFLTYFQNEAQLEKSRLLSDRFSAERPKGSFSTLEIQRTEQGDSAMYLCASSPAGYGYTFGSGTRLTVV.

The chain recombines TRBV30 with TRBJ1-1, with D hard to call. The CDR3 covers 12 residues. V was cut by 5 bases and J by 0 bases, with 7 bases left in between. Per the germline V gene, CDR1 is GTSNPN and CDR2 is SVGIG (reference sequence). This chain's CDR3 is CAWGELNTEAFF. The CDR3 DNA is TGTGCCTGGGGTGAACTGAACACTGAAGCTTTCTTT.

The chain employs TRBV7-9 and TRBJ1-2; D is unclear. The CDR3 is made up of 13 amino acids. Trimming left V 1 base short and J 8 bases short, with 11 bases between. The germline gives CDR1 SEHNR, CDR2 FQNEAQ (reference sequence). CDR3 sequence (DNA): TGTGCCAGCAGCTTAGTCCAGGACGTGGGCTACACCTTC. This encodes CASSLVQDVGYTF.

This rearrangement joins TRBV4-1 to TRBJ2-1, with D perhaps TRBD2 (7 bases). V was clipped by 0 bases and J by 8 bases, with 20 bases between them. Germline CDR1 is MGHRA and CDR2 is YSYEKL. The CDR3 length is 17 residues. In nucleotides, the CDR3 is TGCGCCAGCAGCCAAGAGTCGTCGCGGGGGCGATCCGATGAGCAGTTCTTC. This sequence encodes CASSQESSRGRSDEQFF.

With regard to this clone: Other DNA sequences within the sample encode an identical CDR3. The chain couples TRBV5-1 to TRBJ2-2; 7 bases map to TRBD1. V was clipped by 1 base and J by 5 bases; unmatched bases: 2. Per germline, CDR1 SGHRS and CDR2 YFSETQ. The CDR3 totals 14 residues. The CDR3 region is CASSLTGETGELFF. The CDR3 bases are TGCGCCAGCAGCTTGACAGGGGAGACCGGGGAGCTGTTTTTT.

The chain carries TRBV9 and TRBJ2-1, with 8 bases matching TRBD2. V lost 2 bases, J lost 3 bases, and 4 bases stayed unmatched. The CDR3 is 15 residues long. CDR1 and CDR2 from the germline V gene are SGDLS and YYNGEE. The CDR3 sequence is CASSVTAGGYNEQFF. CDR3 nucleotides: TGTGCCAGCAGCGTGACGGCGGGGGGCTACAATGAGCAGTTCTTC.

The chain recombines TRBV30 with TRBJ2-1; no firm D call. The CDR3 is 13 residues long. V was shortened by 0 bases and J by 10 bases, with 13 bases between the two germline ends. Germline CDR1 and CDR2: GTSNPN and SVGIG (reference sequence). The CDR3 loop reads CAWSVDLLREQFF. As DNA, the CDR3 is TGTGCCTGGAGTGTTGACCTTTTACGCGAGCAGTTCTTC.

V is TRBV28 and J is TRBJ2-5; TRBD1 might be the D (5 bases). The CDR3 sequence is 13 residues long. V lost 2 bases and J lost 4, with 8 bases in between. Germline CDR1 reads MDHEN; CDR2 reads SYDVKM. DNA for the CDR3: TGTGCCAGCAGTTTACCAGGGCCAGAGACCCAGTACTTC. Translating gives CASSLPGPETQYF. The entire variable domain, with the rest obtained from reference TRBV28 and TRBJ2-5, is as follows: DVKVTQSSRYLVKRTGEKVFLECVQDMDHENMFWYRQDPGLGLRLIYFSYDVKMKEKGDIPEGYSVSREKKERFSLILESASTNQTSMYLCASSLPGPETQYFGPGTRLLVL.

This chain connects TRBV5-1 to TRBJ1-1, with no clear D. This CDR3 has 13 amino acids. Trimming left V 0 bases short and J 5 bases short, with 8 bases between. CDR1 and CDR2 (germline): SGHRS, YFSETQ. The DNA of the CDR3 is TGCGCCAGCAGCTTGGGGGCTGGGACTGAAGCTTTCTTT. Its translation is CASSLGAGTEAFF.

The rearrangement uses TRBV5-4 and TRBJ2-6, with 7 bases fitting TRBD1. The CDR3 extends over 14 amino acids. Unmatched junction bases numbered 7, after V lost 9 bases and J lost 4 bases. Germline values: CDR1 SGHNT, CDR2 YYREEE (reference sequence). CDR3 region: CATRGGEGANVLTF. The CDR3 DNA follows: TGTGCCACTCGAGGGGGCGAGGGGGCCAACGTCCTGACTTTC.

This chain connects TRBV9 to TRBJ2-2; weak D call: TRBD2 (6 bases). The CDR3 spans 14 residues. V was cut by 7 bases and J by 2 bases, with 12 bases left in between. CDR1 and CDR2 from the germline V gene are SGDLS and YYNGEE. The CDR3 sequence: CASDRGTNTGELFF. CDR3 sequence (DNA): TGTGCCAGCGATCGGGGGACCAACACCGGGGAGCTGTTTTTT.

The chain links TRBV28 to TRBJ1-6; tentative D call: TRBD1 (6 bases). CDR3 length equals 15 residues. Between the trimmed V and J ends, which lost 6 bases and 10 bases, there was a span of 19 bases. CDR1 and CDR2 (germline): MDHEN, SYDVKM. This CDR3 reads CASRAWGALGSPLHF. The CDR3, as DNA: TGTGCCAGCAGGGCATGGGGGGCTCTCGGATCACCCCTCCACTTT.

This clone was seen more than once but under ten times. The chain links TRBV9 to TRBJ2-1; TRBD2 matches at 12 bases. Germline CDR1 and CDR2: SGDLS and YYNGEE. V lost 4 bases and J lost 5; bases outside the gene matches: 7. The CDR3 is 16 amino acids. The CDR3 region is CASSSRTSGVHNEQFF. DNA for the CDR3: TGTGCCAGCAGCTCAAGGACTAGCGGGGTACACAATGAGCAGTTCTTC. Complete variable domain (other parts from reference TRBV9 and TRBJ2-1): DSGVTQTPKHLITATGQRVTLRCSPRSGDLSVYWYQQSLDQGLQFLIQYYNGEERAKGNILERFSAQQFPDLHSELNLSSLELGDSALYFCASSSRTSGVHNEQFFGPGTRLTVL.

The rearrangement links TRBV5-1 to TRBJ2-7; D uncertain. The V end was cut by 4 bases, the J end by 0 bases, with 11 bases between. Germline lookup yields CDR1 SGHRS and CDR2 YFSETQ. The CDR3 totals 14 residues. This CDR3 reads CASSPSAGSYEQYF. DNA for the CDR3: TGCGCCAGCAGCCCATCGGCCGGCTCCTACGAGCAGTACTTC.

CDR3 in DNA: TGTGCCAGCAGTTTATTGGCTAGCGGGGCCTACGAGCAGTACTTC. This codes for CASSLLASGAYEQYF. J is TRBJ2-7 and V is TRBV28, with TRBD2 matching over 9 bases. V shed 1 base and J 2 bases; nucleotides not matched to a gene: 3. The germline CDR1 and CDR2 sequences are MDHEN and SYDVKM. The CDR3 is made up of 15 amino acids.

The chain uses TRBV6-5 and TRBJ1-5, with TRBD1 as a possible D gene (6 bases). CDR1 and CDR2 (germline): MNHEY, SVGAGI. The CDR3 is 13 amino acids. Trimming stripped 6 bases from V and 3 bases from J, with 9 bases between. The CDR3 spells CASRRDINQPQHF. DNA for the CDR3: TGTGCCAGCAGACGGGACATCAATCAGCCCCAGCATTTT.

The V call is TRBV27, the J call TRBJ2-2, with TRBD2 as a possible D gene (5 bases). Germline CDR1 MNHEY, CDR2 SMNVEV (reference sequence). The CDR3 runs 15 residues. Trimming shortened V by 4 bases and J by 4 bases, and 13 bases separated the two germline ends. CDR3 DNA: TGTGCCAGCAGTTCCCTCCCGGGAACCACCGGGGAGCTGTTTTTT. The encoded protein is CASSSLPGTTGELFF.

The table lists this clone with a few counts. The chain is built from TRBV5-1 and TRBJ2-4, with D unclear. The V gene lost 0 bases and the J gene lost 7 bases, with 8 bases spanning the gap. The CDR3 is made up of 13 amino acids. Germline V gene lookup returns CDR1 SGHRS and CDR2 YFSETQ. The CDR3 nucleotides read TGCGCCAGCAGCTTGGGGGGTGAGAACATTCAGTACTTC. Translation gives CASSLGGENIQYF.